The rows below give T cell receptor beta chains drawn from one sample of a study of beta chain features in type 1 diabetes. Repertoires were generated with immunoSEQ multiplex PCR, while TCRdb's copy carries only in-frame clones and drops some. The data show about 350,000 clones, 15% to 20% seen once. Input material: naive CD4+ T cells from blood. The receptors here all came from a woman under 30 in good health. Each CDR3 is given with its conserved first and last residue. The D gene is left open where the match is weak. A row's size may be missing; if present it is once, few, many or a size class.

v_call: TRBV30; clone_size: .; j_call: TRBJ1-4; d_call: .; cdr3_aa: CAWKGVNEKLFF; cdr3_nt: TGTGCCTGGAAGGGGGTTAATGAAAAACTGTTTTTT
v_call: TRBV5-1; clone_size: once; j_call: TRBJ2-7; d_call: TRBD2; cdr3_aa: CASSLASGAYEQYF; cdr3_nt: TGCGCCAGCAGCTTGGCTAGCGGTGCCTACGAGCAGTACTTC
v_call: TRBV5-1; clone_size: .; j_call: TRBJ1-1; d_call: TRBD1; cdr3_aa: CASSQDRSEAFF; cdr3_nt: TGCGCCAGCAGCCAGGACAGGTCTGAAGCTTTCTTT
v_call: TRBV5-1; clone_size: .; j_call: TRBJ2-7; d_call: .; cdr3_aa: CASSLEGGTYEQYF; cdr3_nt: TGCGCCAGCAGCTTGGAGGGCGGGACCTACGAGCAGTACTTC
v_call: TRBV4-2; clone_size: few; j_call: TRBJ2-6; d_call: .; cdr3_aa: CASSRSAGVGANVLTF; cdr3_nt: TGTGCCAGCAGCCGTTCGGCGGGCGTGGGGGCCAACGTCCTGACTTTC
v_call: TRBV9; clone_size: few; j_call: TRBJ1-1; d_call: .; cdr3_aa: CASSLSWEGSAFF; cdr3_nt: TGTGCCAGCAGCCTGAGTTGGGAGGGATCGGCTTTCTTT
v_call: TRBV9; clone_size: .; j_call: TRBJ2-1; d_call: TRBD2; cdr3_aa: CASSLLAGGVNEQFF; cdr3_nt: TGTGCCAGCAGCCTCCTAGCGGGAGGGGTTAATGAGCAGTTCTTC
v_call: TRBV4-1; clone_size: few; j_call: TRBJ2-4; d_call: .; cdr3_aa: CASSQGTGGAKNIQYF; cdr3_nt: TGCGCCAGCAGCCAAGGTACAGGTGGTGCCAAAAACATTCAGTACTTC
v_call: TRBV11-1; clone_size: .; j_call: TRBJ2-1; d_call: TRBD2; cdr3_aa: CASRPTSGTAINEQFF; cdr3_nt: TGTGCCAGCAGACCAACTAGCGGGACGGCGATCAATGAGCAGTTCTTC
v_call: TRBV5-4; clone_size: .; j_call: TRBJ2-7; d_call: TRBD2; cdr3_aa: CASGNFIAGGKYEQYF; cdr3_nt: TGTGCCAGCGGAAACTTCATAGCGGGAGGAAAGTACGAGCAGTACTTC
v_call: TRBV4-1; clone_size: .; j_call: TRBJ2-3; d_call: .; cdr3_aa: CASSQVGLAPDTQYF; cdr3_nt: TGCGCCAGCAGCCAAGTCGGGCTAGCCCCAGATACGCAGTATTTT
v_call: TRBV15; clone_size: .; j_call: TRBJ2-5; d_call: .; cdr3_aa: CATSSGGAETQYF; cdr3_nt: TGTGCCACCAGCAGTGGGGGCGCAGAGACCCAGTACTTC
v_call: TRBV2; clone_size: .; j_call: TRBJ1-1; d_call: .; cdr3_aa: CASRTGNTEAFF; cdr3_nt: TGTGCCAGCAGGACAGGGAACACTGAAGCTTTCTTT
v_call: TRBV7-9; clone_size: few; j_call: TRBJ1-5; d_call: .; cdr3_aa: CASSLSVSNQPQHF; cdr3_nt: TGTGCCAGCAGCTTATCTGTCAGCAATCAGCCCCAGCATTTT
v_call: TRBV7-2; clone_size: .; j_call: TRBJ1-2; d_call: TRBD1; cdr3_aa: CASSLAGTGGYTF; cdr3_nt: TGTGCCAGCAGCTTAGCAGGGACAGGTGGCTACACCTTC
v_call: TRBV5-6; clone_size: .; j_call: TRBJ2-7; d_call: .; cdr3_aa: CASRLDYSYEQYF; cdr3_nt: TGTGCCAGCCGCCTGGACTACTCCTACGAGCAGTACTTC
v_call: TRBV15; clone_size: few; j_call: TRBJ2-7; d_call: .; cdr3_aa: CATSNRLSYEQYF; cdr3_nt: TGTGCCACCAGCAACAGATTATCCTACGAGCAGTACTTC
v_call: TRBV9; clone_size: .; j_call: TRBJ1-2; d_call: .; cdr3_aa: CASSVEGSGNYGYTF; cdr3_nt: TGTGCCAGCAGCGTAGAGGGGTCGGGTAACTATGGCTACACCTTC
v_call: TRBV30; clone_size: few; j_call: TRBJ2-2; d_call: .; cdr3_aa: CAGRRAGSTGELFF; cdr3_nt: TGTGCCGGCCGTAGGGCAGGGTCGACCGGGGAGCTGTTTTTT
v_call: TRBV4-1; clone_size: .; j_call: TRBJ2-3; d_call: TRBD2; cdr3_aa: CASSQEGTSGGTDTQYF; cdr3_nt: TGCGCCAGCAGCCAAGAGGGGACTAGCGGGGGAACAGATACGCAGTATTTT
v_call: TRBV5-5; clone_size: .; j_call: TRBJ1-1; d_call: TRBD1; cdr3_aa: CASSLTPGQGDTEAFF; cdr3_nt: TGTGCCAGCAGCCTGACCCCGGGACAGGGCGACACTGAAGCTTTCTTT
v_call: TRBV7-2; clone_size: few; j_call: TRBJ1-2; d_call: TRBD1; cdr3_aa: CASSLGTGTGAGYTF; cdr3_nt: TGTGCCAGCAGCTTAGGCACCGGGACAGGGGCTGGCTACACCTTC
v_call: TRBV5-5; clone_size: .; j_call: TRBJ1-1; d_call: .; cdr3_aa: CASSLAPRVTEAFF; cdr3_nt: TGTGCCAGCAGCTTGGCGCCCAGGGTGACTGAAGCTTTCTTT
v_call: TRBV9; clone_size: .; j_call: TRBJ1-5; d_call: .; cdr3_aa: CASSVDPSQPQHF; cdr3_nt: TGTGCCAGCAGCGTAGACCCCAGTCAGCCCCAGCATTTT
v_call: TRBV6-5; clone_size: .; j_call: TRBJ1-1; d_call: TRBD1; cdr3_aa: CASTPTGGKAFF; cdr3_nt: TGTGCCAGCACCCCGACAGGGGGCAAAGCTTTCTTT
v_call: TRBV2; clone_size: few; j_call: TRBJ2-7; d_call: .; cdr3_aa: CASTLQGNEQYF; cdr3_nt: TGTGCCAGCACCCTACAGGGAAACGAGCAGTACTTC
v_call: TRBV9; clone_size: few; j_call: TRBJ1-2; d_call: .; cdr3_aa: CASSVEPRAGYYGYTF; cdr3_nt: TGTGCCAGCAGCGTCGAACCGCGGGCGGGATACTATGGCTACACCTTC
v_call: TRBV7-8; clone_size: few; j_call: TRBJ1-2; d_call: .; cdr3_aa: CASSFTPNYGYTF; cdr3_nt: TGTGCCAGCAGCTTCACTCCTAACTATGGCTACACCTTC
v_call: TRBV5-1; clone_size: few; j_call: TRBJ2-7; d_call: TRBD2; cdr3_aa: CASSFSGGEYEQYF; cdr3_nt: TGCGCCAGCAGCTTTTCGGGGGGAGAGTACGAGCAGTACTTC
v_call: TRBV7-9; clone_size: .; j_call: TRBJ2-5; d_call: .; cdr3_aa: CANSRMAEETQYF; cdr3_nt: TGTGCCAATTCCCGAATGGCGGAAGAGACCCAGTACTTC
v_call: TRBV19; clone_size: few; j_call: TRBJ1-5; d_call: .; cdr3_aa: CASSIGGGGNQPQHF; cdr3_nt: TGTGCCAGTAGTATTGGCGGAGGGGGCAATCAGCCCCAGCATTTT
v_call: TRBV19; clone_size: few; j_call: TRBJ1-1; d_call: .; cdr3_aa: CASSMRGNFQAFF; cdr3_nt: TGTGCCAGTAGTATGAGGGGGAACTTTCAAGCTTTCTTT
v_call: TRBV29-1; clone_size: .; j_call: TRBJ2-3; d_call: .; cdr3_aa: CSVARRNPSTDTQYF; cdr3_nt: TGCAGCGTCGCTAGACGGAACCCTAGCACAGATACGCAGTATTTT